The entry below gives a single T cell receptor beta chain sequence along with its context. Germline-derived CDR1 and CDR2 are LNHDA and SQIVND (reference sequence). The ends lost 5 bases at V and 5 bases at J; junction bases unmatched: 5. The CDR3 consists of 15 residues. Seattle enrolled patients during active infection and tracked them longitudinally. These data belong to a study of blood T cell repertoires in COVID-19. The data were produced by immunoSEQ multiplex PCR, yet TCRdb's version contains in-frame clones alone and is incomplete. The sample lists over 150,000 clones, around 84% occurring once.

Sequenced input: peripheral blood. This receptor was identified in a man in his fifties or sixties with COVID-19, enrolled during active disease. The chain joins TRBV19 to TRBJ2-1; 11 bases line up with TRBD2. The CDR3 DNA reads TGTGCCAGTAGTTTAGCGGGAGGGCGGAACAATGAGCAGTTCTTC. Its protein product is CASSLAGGRNNEQFF.